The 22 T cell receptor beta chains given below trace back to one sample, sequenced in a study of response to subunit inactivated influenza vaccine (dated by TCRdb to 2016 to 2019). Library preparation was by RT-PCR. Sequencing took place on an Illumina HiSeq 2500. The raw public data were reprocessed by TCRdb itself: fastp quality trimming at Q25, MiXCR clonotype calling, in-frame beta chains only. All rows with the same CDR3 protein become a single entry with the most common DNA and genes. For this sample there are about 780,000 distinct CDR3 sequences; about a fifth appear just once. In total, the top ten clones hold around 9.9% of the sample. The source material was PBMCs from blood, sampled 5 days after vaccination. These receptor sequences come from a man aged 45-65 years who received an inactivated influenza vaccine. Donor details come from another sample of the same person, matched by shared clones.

CDR3 bases: TGTGCCAGCAGTCTCTTGGTACCGCTAGCGGGAGAGAAGTACGAGCAGTACTTC. Translating gives CASSLLVPLAGEKYEQYF. This chain connects TRBV27 to TRBJ2-7, with TRBD2 matching over 10 bases. CDR1 is MNHEY, CDR2 SMNVEV, per germline (reference sequence). The CDR3 length is 18 residues. The V gene end was trimmed by 5 bases and the J gene end by 4 bases; junction bases not matched to a gene: 17.

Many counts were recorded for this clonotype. DNA for the CDR3: TGCGCCAGCAGCTTATCGGGACAGGGAAATCAGCCCCAGCATTTT. Protein sequence: CASSLSGQGNQPQHF. The genes are TRBV5-1 and TRBJ1-5; 9 bases are a match to TRBD1. From germline, CDR1 is SGHRS and CDR2 YFSETQ. CDR3 length equals 15 residues. Losses at the gene ends were 2 bases for V and 4 bases for J; bases not matched to a gene: 4.

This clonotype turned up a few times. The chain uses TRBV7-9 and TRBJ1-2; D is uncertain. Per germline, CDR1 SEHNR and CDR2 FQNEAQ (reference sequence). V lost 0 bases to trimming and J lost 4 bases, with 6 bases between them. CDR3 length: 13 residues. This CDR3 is CASSLAHLYGYTF. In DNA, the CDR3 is TGTGCCAGCAGCTTAGCTCACCTCTATGGCTACACCTTC.

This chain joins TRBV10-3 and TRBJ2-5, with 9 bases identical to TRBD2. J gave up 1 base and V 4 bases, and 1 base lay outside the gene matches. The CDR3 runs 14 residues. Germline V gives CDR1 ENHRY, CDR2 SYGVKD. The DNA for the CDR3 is TGTGCCATCAGTGCACTAGCGGGCCAAGAGACCCAGTACTTC. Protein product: CAISALAGQETQYF.

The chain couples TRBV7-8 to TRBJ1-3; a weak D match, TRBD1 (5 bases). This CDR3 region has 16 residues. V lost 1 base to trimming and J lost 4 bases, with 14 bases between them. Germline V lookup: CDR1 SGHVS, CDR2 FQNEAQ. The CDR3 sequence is CASSLEGIAAGNTIYF. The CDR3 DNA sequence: TGTGCCAGCAGCTTAGAGGGGATCGCGGCCGGAAACACCATATATTTT.

CDR3 sequence reads: CASSSSPSSGRASYNEQFF. Here the CDR3 DNA reads TGTGCCAGCAGTTCCAGCCCATCTAGCGGGAGGGCCTCCTACAATGAGCAGTTCTTC. This rearrangement joins TRBV6-5 to TRBJ2-1; 12 bases are shared with TRBD2. The V and J ends lost 4 bases and 0 bases, in that order; junction bases with no gene match: 10. In germline, CDR1 is MNHEY, CDR2 SVGAGI. This CDR3 spans 19 amino acids.

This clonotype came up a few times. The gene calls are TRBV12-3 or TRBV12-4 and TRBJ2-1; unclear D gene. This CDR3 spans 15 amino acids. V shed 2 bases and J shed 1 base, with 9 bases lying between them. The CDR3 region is CASSLRLRSYNEQFF. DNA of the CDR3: TGTGCCAGCAGTTTACGGTTGCGGTCCTACAATGAGCAGTTCTTC.

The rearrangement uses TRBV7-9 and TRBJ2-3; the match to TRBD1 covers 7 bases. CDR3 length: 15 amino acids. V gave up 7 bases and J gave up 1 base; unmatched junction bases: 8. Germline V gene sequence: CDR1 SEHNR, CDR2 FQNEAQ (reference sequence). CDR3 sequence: CASTSGTERTDTQYF. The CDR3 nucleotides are TGTGCCAGCACATCTGGGACAGAACGCACAGATACGCAGTATTTT.

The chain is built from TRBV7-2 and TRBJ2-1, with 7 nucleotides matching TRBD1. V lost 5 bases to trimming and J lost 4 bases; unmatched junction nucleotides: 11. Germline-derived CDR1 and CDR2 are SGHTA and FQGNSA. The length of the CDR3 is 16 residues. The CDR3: CASSRTADRVYNEQFF. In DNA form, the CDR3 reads TGTGCCAGCAGCCGAACCGCAGACAGGGTTTACAATGAGCAGTTCTTC.

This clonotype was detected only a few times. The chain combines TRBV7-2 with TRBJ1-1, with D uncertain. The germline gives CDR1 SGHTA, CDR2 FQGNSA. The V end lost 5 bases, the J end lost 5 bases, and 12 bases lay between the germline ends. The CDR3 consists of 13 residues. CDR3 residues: CASSPRQITEAFF. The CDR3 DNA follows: TGTGCCAGCAGCCCTAGGCAGATAACTGAAGCTTTCTTT.

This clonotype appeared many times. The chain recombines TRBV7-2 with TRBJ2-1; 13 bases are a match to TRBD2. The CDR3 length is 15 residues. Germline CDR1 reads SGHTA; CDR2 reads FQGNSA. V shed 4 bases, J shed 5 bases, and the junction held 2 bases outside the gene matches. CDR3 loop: CASSSTSGGHNEQFF. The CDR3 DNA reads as TGTGCCAGCAGCTCGACTAGCGGGGGGCACAATGAGCAGTTCTTC.

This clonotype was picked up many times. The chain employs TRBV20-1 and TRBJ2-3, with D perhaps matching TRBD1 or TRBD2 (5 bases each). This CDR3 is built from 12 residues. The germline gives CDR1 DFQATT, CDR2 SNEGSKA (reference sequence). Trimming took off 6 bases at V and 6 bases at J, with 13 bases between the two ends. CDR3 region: CSAPKWGDTQYF. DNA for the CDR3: TGCAGTGCCCCGAAGTGGGGGGATACGCAGTATTTT.

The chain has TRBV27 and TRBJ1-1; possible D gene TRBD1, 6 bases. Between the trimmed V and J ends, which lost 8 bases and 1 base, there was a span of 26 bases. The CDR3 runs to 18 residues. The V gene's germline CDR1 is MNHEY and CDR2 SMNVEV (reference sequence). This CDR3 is CASSKSALRGSPNTEAFF. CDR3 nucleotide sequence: TGTGCCAGCTCCAAGTCGGCTCTCAGGGGCTCGCCGAACACTGAAGCTTTCTTT.

CDR3 bases: TGTGCCAGCAGCTCCCCTCCCGGGACAGGACCCTCCTACGAGCAGTACTTC. It specifies CASSSPPGTGPSYEQYF. J is TRBJ2-7 and V is TRBV7-9, with 8 bases identical to TRBD1. The germline V gene encodes CDR1 SEHNR and CDR2 FQNEAQ (reference sequence). The CDR3 sequence is 17 residues long. Unmatched junction bases numbered 11, after V lost 4 bases and J lost 0 bases.

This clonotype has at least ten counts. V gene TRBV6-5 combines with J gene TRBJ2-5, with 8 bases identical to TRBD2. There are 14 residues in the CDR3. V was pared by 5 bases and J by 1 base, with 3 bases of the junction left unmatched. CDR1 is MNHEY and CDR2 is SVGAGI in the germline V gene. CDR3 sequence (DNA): TGTGCCAGCAGTCCCGCGGGGGGCCAAGAGACCCAGTACTTC. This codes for CASSPAGGQETQYF.

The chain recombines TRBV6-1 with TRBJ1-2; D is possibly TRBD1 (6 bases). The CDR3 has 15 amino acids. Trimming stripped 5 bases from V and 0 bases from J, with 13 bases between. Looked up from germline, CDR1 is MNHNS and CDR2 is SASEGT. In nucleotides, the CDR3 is TGTGCCAGCAGTCGGAAGGAGGGGGCTAACTATGGCTACACCTTC. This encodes CASSRKEGANYGYTF.

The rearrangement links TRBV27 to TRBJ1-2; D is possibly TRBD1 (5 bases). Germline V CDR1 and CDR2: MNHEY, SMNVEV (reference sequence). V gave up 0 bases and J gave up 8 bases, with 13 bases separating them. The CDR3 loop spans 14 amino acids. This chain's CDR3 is CASSLSTGPGGYTF. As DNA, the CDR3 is TGTGCCAGCAGTTTATCGACGGGACCCGGCGGCTACACCTTC.

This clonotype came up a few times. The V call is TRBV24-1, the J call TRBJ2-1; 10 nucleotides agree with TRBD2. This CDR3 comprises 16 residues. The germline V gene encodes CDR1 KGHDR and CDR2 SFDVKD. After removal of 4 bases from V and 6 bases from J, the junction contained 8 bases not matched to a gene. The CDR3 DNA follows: TGTGCCACCAGTGACCTCACTAGCGGGGCTGCCAATGAGCAGTTCTTC. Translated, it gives CATSDLTSGAANEQFF.

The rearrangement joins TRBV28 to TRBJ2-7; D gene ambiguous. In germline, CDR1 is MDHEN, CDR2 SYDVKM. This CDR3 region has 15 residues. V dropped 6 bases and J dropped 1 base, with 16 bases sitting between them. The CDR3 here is CASRVLGRPSYEQYF. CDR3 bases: TGTGCCAGCAGGGTCCTCGGCAGGCCTTCCTACGAGCAGTACTTC. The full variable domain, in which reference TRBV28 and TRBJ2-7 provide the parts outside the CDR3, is DVKVTQSSRYLVKRTGEKVFLECVQDMDHENMFWYRQDPGLGLRLIYFSYDVKMKEKGDIPEGYSVSREKKERFSLILESASTNQTSMYLCASRVLGRPSYEQYFGPGTRLTVT.

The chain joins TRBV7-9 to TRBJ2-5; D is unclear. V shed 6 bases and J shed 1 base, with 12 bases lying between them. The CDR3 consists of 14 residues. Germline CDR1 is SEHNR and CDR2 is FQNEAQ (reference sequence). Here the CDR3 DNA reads TGTGCCAGCAGTCCCCGTAACAGCCAAGAGACCCAGTACTTC. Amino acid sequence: CASSPRNSQETQYF.

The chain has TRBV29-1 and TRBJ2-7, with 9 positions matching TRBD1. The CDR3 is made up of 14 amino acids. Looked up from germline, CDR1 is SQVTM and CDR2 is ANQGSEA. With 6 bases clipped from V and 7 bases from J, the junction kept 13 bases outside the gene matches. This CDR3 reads CSVGDGDRAREQYF. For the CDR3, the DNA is TGCAGCGTGGGGGACGGGGACAGGGCCCGGGAGCAGTACTTC.

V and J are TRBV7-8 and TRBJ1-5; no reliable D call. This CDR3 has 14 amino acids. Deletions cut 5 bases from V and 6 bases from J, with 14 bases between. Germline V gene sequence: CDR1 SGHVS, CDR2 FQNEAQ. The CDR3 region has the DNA TGTGCCAGCAGCCTCCGTGTGAGTGGTCAGCCCCAGCATTTT. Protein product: CASSLRVSGQPQHF. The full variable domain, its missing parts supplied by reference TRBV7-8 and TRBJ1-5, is GAGVSQSPRYKVAKRGQDVALRCDPISGHVSLFWYQQALGQGPEFLTYFQNEAQLDKSGLPSDRFFAERPEGSVSTLKIQRTQQEDSAVYLCASSLRVSGQPQHFGDGTRLSIL.